These 23 T cell receptor beta chains originate from one sample sequenced in a study. The protocol was immunoSEQ multiplex PCR, while the TCRdb copy is restricted to in-frame clones and leaves out a portion. The table lists 40,000 to 55,000 clones, 93% of them singletons. Sequencing was performed on PBMCs. The receptors here all came from a man aged 40-50 years with rheumatoid arthritis.

J is TRBJ1-1 and V is TRBV5-5; D call uncertain. Germline CDR1 and CDR2: SGHKS and YYEKEE (reference sequence). Trimming took 4 bases from V and 1 from J, leaving 2 bases between them. This CDR3 spans 11 amino acids. CDR3 residues: CASSGNTEAFF. In DNA form, the CDR3 reads TGTGCCAGCAGCGGGAACACTGAAGCTTTCTTT.

The V and J genes are TRBV25-1 and TRBJ2-3; D unresolved. From germline, CDR1 is MGHDK and CDR2 SYGVNS. The CDR3 extends over 11 amino acids. Trimming shortened V by 6 bases and J by 5 bases, and 6 bases separated the two germline ends. CDR3 in amino acids: CASSELDTQYF. The CDR3 nucleotides are TGTGCCAGCAGCGAGTTAGATACGCAGTATTTT. The whole variable domain, remainder taken from reference TRBV25-1 and TRBJ2-3, is EADIYQTPRYLVIGTGKKITLECSQTMGHDKMYWYQQDPGMELHLIHYSYGVNSTEKGDLSSESTVSRIRTEHFPLTLESARPSHTSQYLCASSELDTQYFGPGTRLTVL.

This chain connects TRBV28 to TRBJ1-5, with D possibly being TRBD1 (6 bases). The ends were cut back, 5 bases at V and 7 bases at J, with 18 bases in the middle. CDR3 size: 15 residues. CDR1 and CDR2 from the germline V gene are MDHEN and SYDVKM. The CDR3 bases are TGTGCCAGCAGTGTAGTACAGGGCCGGGACCAGCCCCAGCATTTT. This encodes CASSVVQGRDQPQHF.

The V gene is TRBV6-1, the J gene TRBJ1-2, with 8 bases fitting TRBD1. J was trimmed by 4 bases and V by 1 base; bases with no gene match: 5. The V gene's germline CDR1 is MNHNS and CDR2 SASEGT. This CDR3 has 15 amino acids. The CDR3 reads CASSEVRQGTYGYTF. The CDR3 DNA follows: TGTGCCAGCAGTGAAGTGAGACAGGGGACCTATGGCTACACCTTC.

The chain couples TRBV25-1 to TRBJ2-2; D is possibly TRBD1 (7 bases). The CDR3 is made up of 18 amino acids. V was trimmed by 4 bases and J by 5 bases, leaving 23 bases between them. Per germline, CDR1 MGHDK and CDR2 SYGVNS. CDR3 DNA sequence: TGTGCCAGCAGTGCAGGGGGGATTAGACAGGGAAGGACCGGGGAGCTGTTTTTT. Translated, it gives CASSAGGIRQGRTGELFF.

The V call is TRBV5-1, the J call TRBJ2-2; 9 bases align to TRBD2. The CDR3 loop spans 16 amino acids. Germline CDR1 reads SGHRS; CDR2 reads YFSETQ. The ends lost 4 bases at V and 6 bases at J; junction bases unmatched: 10. The CDR3 bases are TGCGCCAGCAGCGATGGAAGTAGCGGGGGTCCCGGGGAGCTGTTTTTT. It codes for CASSDGSSGGPGELFF.

This sequence joins TRBV10-3 and TRBJ2-2; TRBD2 matches at 8 bases. The length of the CDR3 is 17 residues. V lost 3 bases and J lost 3; bases outside the gene matches: 9. From germline, CDR1 is ENHRY and CDR2 SYGVKD. CDR3 sequence: CAISEPLTSGHTGELFF. The CDR3 nucleotides are TGTGCCATCAGTGAACCTCTAACTAGCGGTCACACCGGGGAGCTGTTTTTT.

This sequence joins TRBV6-4 and TRBJ1-1; D gene uncertain. The V and J ends lost 6 bases and 4 bases respectively, with 15 bases between them. This CDR3 region has 14 residues. Germline V lookup: CDR1 MRHNA, CDR2 SNTAGT. The CDR3 nucleotides are TGTGCCAGCAGCCCCACGGGTTGGGGCACTGAAGCTTTCTTT. It encodes CASSPTGWGTEAFF.

This rearrangement joins TRBV5-1 to TRBJ2-7; D is ambiguous. This CDR3 comprises 14 residues. Trimming removed 0 bases from V and 0 bases from J, with 7 bases in between. Germline-derived CDR1 and CDR2 are SGHRS and YFSETQ. DNA of the CDR3: TGCGCCAGCAGCTTGGGGGCAGACTCCTACGAGCAGTACTTC. Its protein is CASSLGADSYEQYF.

CDR3 DNA sequence: TGTGCCACCAGCGCTCGACTGGGGAGGACCTACGAGCAGTACTTC. Translating gives CATSARLGRTYEQYF. The chain has TRBV15 and TRBJ2-7; TRBD2 might be the D (6 bases). This CDR3 region has 15 residues. CDR1 and CDR2 (germline): LNHNV, YYDKDF (reference sequence). The germline V and J ends were trimmed by 5 bases and 2 bases, with 16 bases remaining between them.

Only one count was recorded for this clone. The genes are TRBV28 and TRBJ2-1, with a weak D call TRBD1 (5 bases). V was shortened by 6 bases and J by 6 bases, with 18 bases between the two germline ends. The CDR3 is made up of 15 amino acids. Per the germline V gene, CDR1 is MDHEN and CDR2 is SYDVKM. The CDR3 bases are TGTGCCAGCAGGCCCCAGGGTATATCTTCCAATGAGCAGTTCTTC. Its translation is CASRPQGISSNEQFF.

This chain links TRBV18 with TRBJ2-3; D is unresolved. The CDR3 contains 14 residues. CDR1 KGHSH and CDR2 LQKENI come from the germline V gene. V lost 5 bases and J 4 bases, leaving 13 bases between the germline ends. The CDR3 loop is CASSGNLEADTQYF. The CDR3, as DNA: TGTGCCAGCTCAGGTAATCTAGAGGCAGATACGCAGTATTTT.

The rearrangement joins TRBV29-1 to TRBJ1-1; D not certain. Germline CDR1 SQVTM, CDR2 ANQGSEA. Trimming shortened V by 5 bases and J by 3 bases, and 13 bases separated the two germline ends. This CDR3 has 13 amino acids. This CDR3 reads CSVRETTYTEAFF. CDR3 nucleotide sequence: TGCAGCGTTCGGGAGACCACCTACACTGAAGCTTTCTTT. The complete variable domain, with remaining parts taken from reference TRBV29-1 and TRBJ1-1, reads SAVISQKPSRDICQRGTSLTIQCQVDSQVTMMFWYRQQPGQSLTLIATANQGSEATYESGFVIDKFPISRPNLTFSTLTVSNMSPEDSSIYLCSVRETTYTEAFFGQGTRLTVV.

The chain recombines TRBV27 with TRBJ1-1, with 7 bases fitting TRBD1. CDR1 and CDR2 (germline): MNHEY, SMNVEV (reference sequence). Unmatched junction bases numbered 4, after V lost 5 bases and J lost 1 base. This CDR3 contains 14 residues. The DNA of the CDR3 is TGTGCCAGCAGTCCGGGACAGAGGAACACTGAAGCTTTCTTT. This encodes CASSPGQRNTEAFF.

This clone was seen a handful of times. The rearrangement joins TRBV7-9 to TRBJ1-4; 8 positions match TRBD1. The V gene end was trimmed by 4 bases and the J gene end by 10 bases; junction bases not matched to a gene: 14. In germline, CDR1 is SEHNR, CDR2 FQNEAQ (reference sequence). The CDR3 length is 16 residues. The CDR3 bases are TGTGCCAGCAGCTCTCCCCTCGGGCAGGGGGCGAGAAAACTGTTTTTT. Protein: CASSSPLGQGARKLFF.

This chain uses TRBV6-4 with TRBJ2-1; TRBD2 matches 10 bases. Germline CDR1 MRHNA, CDR2 SNTAGT. V dropped 7 bases and J dropped 8; count of bases not matched to a gene: 8. The CDR3 totals 14 residues. CDR3 nucleotide sequence: TGTGCCAGCAAAGAGCGGGGGGGCCCGGATGAGCAGTTCTTC. It codes for CASKERGGPDEQFF.

This chain uses TRBV7-3 with TRBJ1-1; D uncertain. The CDR3 covers 13 residues. Germline loops: CDR1 SGHTA, CDR2 FQGTGA. The V end was cut by 1 base, the J end by 1 base, with 4 bases between. For the CDR3, the DNA is TGTGCCAGCAGCTTAAAGTCGAACACTGAAGCTTTCTTT. Protein sequence: CASSLKSNTEAFF.

V and J are TRBV2 and TRBJ1-2; 7 bases agree with TRBD1. The CDR3 is made up of 18 amino acids. Germline V gene lookup returns CDR1 SNHLY and CDR2 FYNNEI. The V segment lost 0 bases and the J segment 0 bases; nucleotides outside the gene matches: 10. CDR3 sequence: CASSEALAGGLSNYGYTF. Written as DNA, the CDR3 is TGTGCCAGCAGTGAAGCGCTTGCAGGGGGTTTATCTAACTATGGCTACACCTTC.

The chain links TRBV15 to TRBJ2-2; D possibly corresponds to TRBD2 (6 bases). The CDR3 runs 14 residues. The V gene lost 0 bases and the J gene lost 6 bases, with 8 bases spanning the gap. Looked up from germline, CDR1 is LNHNV and CDR2 is YYDKDF (reference sequence). The CDR3 sequence: CATSRETSAGELFF. CDR3 coding DNA: TGTGCCACCAGCAGAGAGACTAGTGCCGGGGAGCTGTTTTTT.

The rearrangement uses TRBV7-3 and TRBJ2-6; TRBD1 matches at 7 bases. The CDR3 extends over 20 amino acids. The V segment lost 1 base and the J segment 1 base; nucleotides outside the gene matches: 13. The germline V gene has CDR1 SGHTA and CDR2 FQGTGA. The CDR3 sequence is CASSLRGAQGRGSGANVLTF. CDR3 DNA sequence: TGTGCCAGCAGCTTAAGAGGAGCACAGGGGAGAGGTTCTGGGGCCAACGTCCTGACTTTC. The full variable domain, its missing parts supplied by reference TRBV7-3 and TRBJ2-6, is GAGVSQTPSNKVTEKGKYVELRCDPISGHTALYWYRQSLGQGPEFLIYFQGTGAADDSGLPNDRFFAVRPEGSVSTLKIQRTERGDSAVYLCASSLRGAQGRGSGANVLTFGAGSRLTVL.

The rearrangement joins TRBV9 to TRBJ2-7, with TRBD2 matching over 13 bases. Per the germline V gene, CDR1 is SGDLS and CDR2 is YYNGEE. CDR3 size: 17 residues. Trimming took 2 bases from V and 2 from J; bases not matched to a gene: 7. The CDR3 DNA follows: TGTGCCAGCAGCGTTGGGGTGGGGACTAGCGGGACCTACGAGCAGTACTTC. It is translated as CASSVGVGTSGTYEQYF.

V usage is TRBV15 and J usage is TRBJ1-3; unclear D gene. This CDR3 is 16 amino acids long. The V gene's germline CDR1 is LNHNV and CDR2 YYDKDF (reference sequence). V was trimmed by 0 bases and J by 2 bases, leaving 11 bases between them. The CDR3 here is CATSRDQLAAGNTIYF. The CDR3 DNA reads TGTGCCACCAGCAGAGATCAGCTGGCGGCTGGAAACACCATATATTTT.

J is TRBJ2-3 and V is TRBV2; D is tentatively TRBD1 or TRBD2 (5 bases each). In germline, CDR1 is SNHLY, CDR2 FYNNEI. The CDR3 spans 16 residues. Trimming took 2 bases from V and 1 from J, leaving 13 bases between them. The CDR3 reads CASSERGLTGTDTQYF. The CDR3 DNA is TGTGCCAGCAGTGAACGGGGCCTTACGGGCACAGATACGCAGTATTTT.